The T cell receptor (beta chain) under discussion was sequenced for a study of T cells in Graves' hyperthyroidism and ophthalmopathy. Germline loops: CDR1 DFQATT, CDR2 SNEGSKA (reference sequence). Trimming shortened V by 3 bases and J by 2 bases, and 19 bases separated the two germline ends. The CDR3 covers 16 residues. The CDR3 regions of TCR beta were amplified from RNA transcripts. RT-PCR in the first round (using the HTBI primer set) targeted the TCR CDR3. TCRdb recomputed calls from the multiplex PCR reads with MiXCR, one row per CDR3 protein. The sample includes some 570,000 distinct CDR3 sequences, approximately 17% seen only once; the top ten take 15% to 20%.

V is TRBV20-1 and J is TRBJ1-2; a possible D gene is TRBD1 (6 bases). Sequencing input: blood. The source is a woman aged 18-29 years with Graves' ophthalmopathy. The CDR3 protein is CSASERGTPGNYGYTF. The CDR3 nucleotides read TGCAGTGCTAGCGAAAGGGGGACACCAGGAAACTATGGCTACACCTTC.